A single sample is the source of the 5 T cell receptor beta chains below, sequenced in a study of T cells in Graves' hyperthyroidism and ophthalmopathy. RNA transcripts yielded amplified TCR beta CDR3 regions. Carried out on the TCR CDR3, a first-round RT-PCR used the HTBI primer set. In TCRdb, the multiplex PCR reads were re-called with MiXCR into one record per CDR3 protein. The sample carries 300,000 to 450,000 distinct CDR3 sequences, around 13% recorded once. What was sequenced was blood. The source is a woman in her 30s with Graves' ophthalmopathy.

This clonotype was detected ten times or more. The J gene is TRBJ2-7, the V gene TRBV6-1; D gene ambiguous. Germline assignment: CDR1 MNHNS and CDR2 SASEGT. V lost 7 bases and J lost 0, with 10 bases in between. This CDR3 is built from 13 residues. The CDR3 nucleotides read TGTGCCAGCAATCTATGGGGCTCCTACGAGCAGTACTTC. Protein sequence: CASNLWGSYEQYF.

This clonotype has ten or more counts. The chain is built from TRBV2 and TRBJ1-4, with TRBD1 identical over 7 bases. V trimming: 5 bases; J trimming: 8 bases; junction bases outside the gene matches: 11. Looked up from germline, CDR1 is SNHLY and CDR2 is FYNNEI. CDR3 length equals 15 residues. The CDR3 DNA is TGTGCCAGCAGTCCCAGACAGGGCCGGGGAGAAAAACTGTTTTTT. As protein: CASSPRQGRGEKLFF.

The chain uses TRBV6-2 or TRBV6-3 and TRBJ1-1; 7 nucleotides agree with TRBD1. V trimming: 5 bases; J trimming: 5 bases; junction bases outside the gene matches: 5. Germline V gene lookup returns CDR1 MNHEY and CDR2 SVGEGT. The CDR3 totals 13 residues. DNA for the CDR3: TGTGCCAGCAGTAACCACAGGGGTACTGAAGCTTTCTTT. Translating it yields CASSNHRGTEAFF.

This clonotype showed up many times. The chain recombines TRBV3-1 with TRBJ1-2; D remains ambiguous. The CDR3 length is 14 residues. CDR1 and CDR2 (germline): LGHDT, YNNKEL (reference sequence). Deletions cut 4 bases from V and 4 bases from J, with 13 bases between. Here the CDR3 reads CASSPGPSSYGYTF. In DNA form, the CDR3 reads TGTGCCAGCAGCCCCGGGCCCTCCAGCTATGGCTACACCTTC.

This clonotype has just a few counts. This rearrangement joins TRBV29-1 to TRBJ2-5, with TRBD1 matching over 7 bases. From germline, CDR1 is SQVTM and CDR2 ANQGSEA. The CDR3 length is 12 residues. The V gene end was trimmed by 7 bases and the J gene end by 2 bases; junction bases not matched to a gene: 4. For the CDR3, the DNA is TGCAGCGACCGACAGGGACAAGAGACCCAGTACTTC. It codes for CSDRQGQETQYF.